These T cell receptor beta chains were read from a single sample in a study of a mutant IDH1 vaccine in newly diagnosed glioma. These receptors have no identified antigens. This table comes from immunoSEQ multiplex PCR, and its TCRdb copy is limited to in-frame clones, with some not included. The sample has approximately 35,000 clones, roughly 90% seen once. The sample in question was PBMCs, obtained from a glioma patient whose treatment included an IDH1 peptide vaccine. Receptor source: a man aged 40-55 years with glioma. CDR3s include the opening cysteine and the closing phenylalanine or tryptophan. Each record gives: V gene, CDR3 protein.

v_gene: TRBV19
CDR3aa: CASSNPASTSTDTQYF

v_gene: TRBV25-1
CDR3aa: CASSEGLLSYNEQFF

v_gene: TRBV5-5
CDR3aa: CASSGRPTDTQYF

v_gene: TRBV11-2
CDR3aa: CASSSDLGRGNGNTIYF

v_gene: TRBV5-4
CDR3aa: CASSMETGGREQYF

v_gene: TRBV5-5
CDR3aa: CASSRADRASYNEQFF

v_gene: TRBV2
CDR3aa: CGRRRRTGEALYYNEQFF

v_gene: TRBV5-1
CDR3aa: CASSFGETQYF

v_gene: TRBV7-9
CDR3aa: CASSLDDFQETQYF

v_gene: TRBV28
CDR3aa: CASSLFYQPQHF

v_gene: TRBV6-6
CDR3aa: CASSYSTSQYGYTF

v_gene: TRBV5-1
CDR3aa: CASSLVGSDGYTF

v_gene: TRBV10-3
CDR3aa: CAETTGRPRSGANVLTF

v_gene: TRBV2
CDR3aa: CASSVSRGGLGNTIYF

v_gene: TRBV7-9
CDR3aa: CASSLGGQANQPQHF

v_gene: TRBV4-3
CDR3aa: CASSQWDREGSYEQYF

v_gene: TRBV7-8
CDR3aa: CASSLVVTGGYQPQHF

v_gene: TRBV19
CDR3aa: CASSMTVTSYNEQFF

v_gene: TRBV4-2
CDR3aa: CASSQGLGLAGGPGDNEQFF

v_gene: TRBV5-4
CDR3aa: CASSLGGAYNEQFF

v_gene: TRBV28
CDR3aa: CASSSAAYLSGANVLTF

v_gene: TRBV6-1
CDR3aa: CASSETQTGGNYVGYTF

v_gene: TRBV4-2
CDR3aa: CASSPRTGAKNIQYF

v_gene: TRBV14
CDR3aa: CASSQSSYEQYF

v_gene: TRBV4-1
CDR3aa: CASSYGPGSRTGELFF

v_gene: TRBV5-6
CDR3aa: CASSLNFRGPGGNTIYF

v_gene: TRBV30
CDR3aa: CAWSGGGSPLHF

v_gene: TRBV7-2
CDR3aa: CASSLEPVTSYEQYF

v_gene: TRBV5-1
CDR3aa: CASSLEGQNTEAFF

v_gene: TRBV6-1
CDR3aa: CASQRTNQPQHF

v_gene: TRBV28
CDR3aa: CASSFRGVIDQPQHF

v_gene: TRBV7-2
CDR3aa: CASSYGPANSPLHF

v_gene: TRBV27
CDR3aa: CASSFEALSYNEQFF

v_gene: TRBV2
CDR3aa: CASSEERTDTQYF

v_gene: TRBV5-1
CDR3aa: CASSFSLDRSYGYTF

v_gene: TRBV5-1
CDR3aa: CASSHRTSGSGETQYF

v_gene: TRBV4-1
CDR3aa: CASSQVPGEALLGTNEKLFF

v_gene: TRBV5-6
CDR3aa: CASSFLREEKFRSPLHF

v_gene: TRBV5-1
CDR3aa: CASSLAALNTEAFF

v_gene: TRBV4-1
CDR3aa: CASSRTETGDYGYTF

v_gene: TRBV29-1
CDR3aa: CSVGIARSSYEQYF

v_gene: TRBV4-1
CDR3aa: CASSQGYSGAYNEQFF

v_gene: TRBV9
CDR3aa: CASSVVSGQGVSFF

v_gene: TRBV27
CDR3aa: CASSFLRTGEAYEQYF

v_gene: TRBV6-5
CDR3aa: CASSYSLRGRDTEAFF

v_gene: TRBV13
CDR3aa: CASSLGLGRGATQYF

v_gene: TRBV28
CDR3aa: CASTALTAGGFQPQHF

v_gene: TRBV10-2
CDR3aa: CASSDRDTYGYTF

v_gene: TRBV19
CDR3aa: CASSLRPWGANVLTF

v_gene: TRBV6-5
CDR3aa: CASSYPGRGKANEQYF

v_gene: TRBV10-3
CDR3aa: CAISPRDRAYNTEAFF

v_gene: TRBV28
CDR3aa: CATYASSNQPQHF

v_gene: TRBV4-2
CDR3aa: CASSQEGGGEGSNQPQHF

v_gene: TRBV25-1
CDR3aa: CASTQTGDSGANVLTF

v_gene: TRBV19
CDR3aa: CASSPQGEDNYGYTF

v_gene: TRBV5-6
CDR3aa: CASSFYLAGGFTYNEQFF